This T cell receptor beta chain was obtained from a study of cytomegalovirus exposure and HLA in healthy donors. PCR employed 60 Vbeta and 13 Jbeta primers. Profiling relied on immunoSEQ multiplex PCR, and the TCRdb table lists in-frame clones only, not all of them. The sample is made up of around 78,000 clones, and the top ten hold 3.8% of it. This CDR3 is built from 15 residues. The V and J ends lost 2 bases and 6 bases, in that order; junction bases with no gene match: 4. Germline V lookup: CDR1 MGHRA, CDR2 YSYEKL. The clonotype was recovered from a man in his late teens or twenties in good health and CMV-seropositive. The chain joins TRBV4-1 to TRBJ2-1, with 10 bases matching TRBD2. Sequencing input: PBMCs. CDR3: CASSQTLAGVNEQFF. The CDR3 nucleotides read TGCGCCAGCAGCCAAACCCTAGCGGGGGTCAATGAGCAGTTCTTC.